The 10 T cell receptor beta chains below were found in one sample sequenced in a study of cytomegalovirus exposure and HLA in healthy donors. PCR primers comprised 60 Vbeta and 13 Jbeta primers. The assay was immunoSEQ multiplex PCR, and TCRdb's table has in-frame clones only and misses some. Of about 200,000 clones listed, about 80% were seen once; the top ten hold 4.5% to 7%. The sequenced material came from PBMCs. Every receptor here comes from a man between 40 and 49 years old in good health and CMV-seropositive.

The table lists this clone with a few counts. The V gene is TRBV30, the J gene TRBJ1-2; D is undetermined. Trimming left V 4 bases short and J 4 bases short, with 10 bases between. This CDR3 has 12 amino acids. CDR1 is GTSNPN, CDR2 SVGIG, per germline (reference sequence). For the CDR3, the DNA is TGTGCCTGGAAGTACAGAGCCTATGGCTACACCTTC. Its protein product is CAWKYRAYGYTF.

V gene TRBV6-1 combines with J gene TRBJ2-5, with TRBD1 matching 7 bases. V lost 6 bases to trimming and J lost 5 bases; unmatched junction nucleotides: 6. The germline gives CDR1 MNHNS, CDR2 SASEGT. The CDR3 is 13 residues long. Here the CDR3 reads CASSPDRAETQYF. The DNA of the CDR3 is TGTGCCAGCAGCCCAGACAGGGCGGAGACCCAGTACTTC.

V is TRBV6-4 and J is TRBJ2-7, with a weak D call TRBD2 (6 bases). This CDR3 spans 15 amino acids. Trimming stripped 4 bases from V and 0 bases from J, with 13 bases between. Germline assignment: CDR1 MRHNA and CDR2 SNTAGT. For the CDR3, the DNA is TGTGCCAGCAGTGTAGAGGGAGGAGACTCCTACGAGCAGTACTTC. This sequence encodes CASSVEGGDSYEQYF.

The chain recombines TRBV5-1 with TRBJ2-2, with 7 bases lining up with TRBD2. The CDR3 length is 16 residues. Unmatched junction bases numbered 11, after V lost 4 bases and J lost 5 bases. The germline gives CDR1 SGHRS, CDR2 YFSETQ. Written as DNA, the CDR3 is TGCGCCAGCAGCCCGGCGGGCGGGAGAGGGACCGGGGAGCTGTTTTTT. Its translation is CASSPAGGRGTGELFF.

The chain joins TRBV5-4 to TRBJ2-2; D gene uncertain. CDR3 length equals 16 residues. The V end was cut by 1 base, the J end by 1 base, with 11 bases between. Germline values: CDR1 SGHNT, CDR2 YYREEE (reference sequence). The CDR3 DNA reads as TGTGCCAGCAGCTTGCCTCTTCCCCGGAACACCGGGGAGCTGTTTTTT. Its protein product is CASSLPLPRNTGELFF.

This clone was observed once. This CDR3 reads CASDSGLAAGEQYF. The CDR3 DNA reads TGTGCCAGTGATAGCGGACTAGCGGCCGGAGAGCAGTACTTC. The V call is TRBV19, the J call TRBJ2-7; 10 nucleotides agree with TRBD2. The V segment lost 8 bases and the J segment 7 bases; nucleotides outside the gene matches: 11. Per germline, CDR1 LNHDA and CDR2 SQIVND (reference sequence). The CDR3 extends over 14 amino acids.

This clone occurred a few times. V gene TRBV6-5 combines with J gene TRBJ2-6; D unresolved. This CDR3 contains 15 residues. The V and J ends lost 2 bases and 1 base respectively, with 6 bases between them. From germline, CDR1 is MNHEY and CDR2 SVGAGI. The CDR3 sequence is CASSYVRSGANVLTF. The CDR3 DNA is TGTGCCAGCAGTTACGTCCGGTCTGGGGCCAACGTCCTGACTTTC.

In its sample, this clone was seen once. The CDR3 spells CASSESGAQYNEQFF. DNA for the CDR3: TGCGCCAGCAGTGAGTCCGGAGCGCAGTACAATGAGCAGTTCTTC. The rearrangement uses TRBV10-1 and TRBJ2-1; D remains unclear. The CDR3 has 15 residues. Trimming removed 0 bases from V and 4 bases from J, with 10 bases in between. From germline, CDR1 is WNHNN and CDR2 SYGVQD (reference sequence).

This chain uses TRBV6-5 with TRBJ1-2; 9 positions agree with TRBD1. V dropped 5 bases and J dropped 8; count of bases not matched to a gene: 6. The V gene's germline CDR1 is MNHEY and CDR2 SVGAGI. The CDR3 length is 13 residues. The CDR3 region is CASSPGTGTGYTF. CDR3 DNA: TGTGCCAGCAGTCCGGGGACAGGGACCGGCTACACCTTC.

This chain uses TRBV9 with TRBJ2-1; TRBD2 agrees at 8 bases. V trimming: 3 bases; J trimming: 4 bases; junction bases outside the gene matches: 6. Germline V gene data show CDR1 as SGDLS and CDR2 as YYNGEE. The CDR3 sequence is 15 residues long. The CDR3 protein is CASSGNSGVYNEQFF. CDR3 nucleotide sequence: TGTGCCAGCAGCGGAAATAGCGGGGTTTACAATGAGCAGTTCTTC. The variable domain in full, completed from reference TRBV9 and TRBJ2-1, reads DSGVTQTPKHLITATGQRVTLRCSPRSGDLSVYWYQQSLDQGLQFLIQYYNGEERAKGNILERFSAQQFPDLHSELNLSSLELGDSALYFCASSGNSGVYNEQFFGPGTRLTVL.